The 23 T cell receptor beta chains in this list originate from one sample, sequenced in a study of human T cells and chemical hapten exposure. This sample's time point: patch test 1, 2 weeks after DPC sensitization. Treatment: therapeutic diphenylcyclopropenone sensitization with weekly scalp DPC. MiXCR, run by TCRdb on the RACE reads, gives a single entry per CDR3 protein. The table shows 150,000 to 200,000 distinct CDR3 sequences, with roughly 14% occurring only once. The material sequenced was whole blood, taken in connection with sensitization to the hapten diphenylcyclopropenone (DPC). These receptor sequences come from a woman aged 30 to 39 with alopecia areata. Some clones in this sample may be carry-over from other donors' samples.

CDR3 DNA: TGTGCCAGCAGCCCCGTCGGGGGCTACACCATATATTTT. Amino acids: CASSPVGGYTIYF. The chain employs TRBV6-2 or TRBV6-3 and TRBJ1-3, with a tentative D call TRBD1 (6 bases). The CDR3 sequence is 13 residues long. From germline, CDR1 is MNHEY and CDR2 SVGEGT. V was shortened by 6 bases and J by 8 bases, with 14 bases between the two germline ends.

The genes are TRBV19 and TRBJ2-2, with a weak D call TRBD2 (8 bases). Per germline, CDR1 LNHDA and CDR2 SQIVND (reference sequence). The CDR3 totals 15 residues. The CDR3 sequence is CAARGAPTGPGELFF. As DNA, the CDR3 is TGTGCGGCGCGGGGGGCACCGACAGGGCCCGGGGAGCTGTTTTTT.

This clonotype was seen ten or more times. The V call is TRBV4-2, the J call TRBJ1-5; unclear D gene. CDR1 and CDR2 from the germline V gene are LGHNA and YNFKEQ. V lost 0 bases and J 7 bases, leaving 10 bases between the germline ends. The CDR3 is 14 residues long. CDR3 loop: CASSQDSGEQPQHF. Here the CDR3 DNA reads TGTGCCAGCAGCCAAGACTCCGGGGAACAGCCCCAGCATTTT.

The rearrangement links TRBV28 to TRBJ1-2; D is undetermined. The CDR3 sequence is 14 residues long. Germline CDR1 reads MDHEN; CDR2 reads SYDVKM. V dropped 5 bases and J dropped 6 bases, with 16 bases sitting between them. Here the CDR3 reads CASSPTDREDGYTF. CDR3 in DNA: TGTGCCAGCAGTCCCACTGACCGAGAGGATGGCTACACCTTC.

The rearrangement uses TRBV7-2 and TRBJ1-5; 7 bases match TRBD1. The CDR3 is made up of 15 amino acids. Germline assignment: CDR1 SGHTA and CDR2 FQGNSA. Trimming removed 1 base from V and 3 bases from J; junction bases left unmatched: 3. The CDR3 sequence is CASSLEQGYNQPQHF. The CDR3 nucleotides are TGTGCCAGCAGCTTAGAACAGGGGTACAATCAGCCCCAGCATTTT.

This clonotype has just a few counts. CDR3 sequence (DNA): TGTGCCAGCAGCTCTGGCCCCCGGGGGGATACGCAGTATTTT. The encoded protein is CASSSGPRGDTQYF. The gene calls are TRBV7-3 and TRBJ2-3; possibly TRBD2 for D (6 bases). V was clipped by 4 bases and J by 6 bases, with 14 bases between them. The CDR3 loop spans 14 amino acids. Germline CDR1 is SGHTA and CDR2 is FQGTGA.

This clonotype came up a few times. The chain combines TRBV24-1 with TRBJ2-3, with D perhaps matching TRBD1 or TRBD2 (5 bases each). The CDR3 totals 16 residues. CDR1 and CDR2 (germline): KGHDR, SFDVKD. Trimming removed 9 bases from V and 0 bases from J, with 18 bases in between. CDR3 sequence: CATHPGRGISTDTQYF. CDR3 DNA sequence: TGTGCCACCCACCCGGGACGCGGAATCAGCACAGATACGCAGTATTTT.

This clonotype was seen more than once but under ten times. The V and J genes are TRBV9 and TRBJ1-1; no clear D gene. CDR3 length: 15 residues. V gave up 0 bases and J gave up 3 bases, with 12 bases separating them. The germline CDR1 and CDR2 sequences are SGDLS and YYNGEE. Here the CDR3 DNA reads TGTGCCAGCAGCGTAGGAGGAAACCAGGACACTGAAGCTTTCTTT. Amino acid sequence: CASSVGGNQDTEAFF.

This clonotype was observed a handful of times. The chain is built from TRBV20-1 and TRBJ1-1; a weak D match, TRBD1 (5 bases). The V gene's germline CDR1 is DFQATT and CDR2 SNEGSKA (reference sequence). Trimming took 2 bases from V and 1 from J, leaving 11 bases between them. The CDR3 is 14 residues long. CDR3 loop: CSARRGEGNTEAFF. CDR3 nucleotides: TGCAGTGCTAGAAGGGGCGAGGGGAACACTGAAGCTTTCTTT.

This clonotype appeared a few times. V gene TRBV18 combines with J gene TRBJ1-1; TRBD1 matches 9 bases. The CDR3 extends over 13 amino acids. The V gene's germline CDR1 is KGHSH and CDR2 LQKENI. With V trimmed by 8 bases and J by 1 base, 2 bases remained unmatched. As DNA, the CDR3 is TGTGCCAGCGGACAGGGGCAGAACACTGAAGCTTTCTTT. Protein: CASGQGQNTEAFF.

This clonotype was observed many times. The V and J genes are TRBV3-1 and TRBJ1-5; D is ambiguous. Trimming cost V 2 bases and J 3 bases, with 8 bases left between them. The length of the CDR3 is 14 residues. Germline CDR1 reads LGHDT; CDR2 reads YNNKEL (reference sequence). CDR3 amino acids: CASSQSASNQPQHF. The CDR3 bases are TGTGCCAGCAGCCAAAGCGCATCCAATCAGCCCCAGCATTTT. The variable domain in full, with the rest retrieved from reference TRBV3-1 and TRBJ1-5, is DTAVSQTPKYLVTQMGNDKSIKCEQNLGHDTMYWYKQDSKKFLKIMFSYNNKELIINETVPNRFSPKSPDKAHLNLHINSLELGDSAVYFCASSQSASNQPQHFGDGTRLSIL.

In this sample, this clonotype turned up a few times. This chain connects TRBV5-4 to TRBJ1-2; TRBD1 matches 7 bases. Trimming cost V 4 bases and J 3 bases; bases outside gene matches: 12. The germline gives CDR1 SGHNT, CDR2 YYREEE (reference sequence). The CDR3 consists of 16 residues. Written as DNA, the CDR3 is TGTGCCAGCAGCAGACAGGGCCCGCCGGGGTACTATGGCTACACCTTC. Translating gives CASSRQGPPGYYGYTF.

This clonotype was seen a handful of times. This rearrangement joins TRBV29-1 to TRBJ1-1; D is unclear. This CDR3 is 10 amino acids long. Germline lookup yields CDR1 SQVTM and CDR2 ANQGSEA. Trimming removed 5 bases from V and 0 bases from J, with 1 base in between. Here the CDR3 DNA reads TGCAGCGTTATGAACACTGAAGCTTTCTTT. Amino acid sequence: CSVMNTEAFF.

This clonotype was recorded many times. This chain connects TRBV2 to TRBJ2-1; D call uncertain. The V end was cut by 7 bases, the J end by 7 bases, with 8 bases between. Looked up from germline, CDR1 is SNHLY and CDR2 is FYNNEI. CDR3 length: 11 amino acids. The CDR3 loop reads CASKTLNEQFF. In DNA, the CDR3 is TGTGCCAGCAAGACATTGAATGAGCAGTTCTTC.

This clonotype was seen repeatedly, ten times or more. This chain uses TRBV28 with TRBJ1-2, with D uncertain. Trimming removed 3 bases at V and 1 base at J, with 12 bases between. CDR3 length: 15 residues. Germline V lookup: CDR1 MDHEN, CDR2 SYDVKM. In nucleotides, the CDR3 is TGTGCCAGCAGTTTGGCACTGGGGTTTAACTATGGCTACACCTTC. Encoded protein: CASSLALGFNYGYTF.

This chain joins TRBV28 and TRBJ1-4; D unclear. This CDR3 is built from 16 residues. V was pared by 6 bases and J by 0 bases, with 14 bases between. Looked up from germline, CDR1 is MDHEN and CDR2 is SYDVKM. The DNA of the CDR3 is TGTGCCAGCAGAACGGAAGCCCGGACAACTAATGAAAAACTGTTTTTT. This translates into CASRTEARTTNEKLFF.

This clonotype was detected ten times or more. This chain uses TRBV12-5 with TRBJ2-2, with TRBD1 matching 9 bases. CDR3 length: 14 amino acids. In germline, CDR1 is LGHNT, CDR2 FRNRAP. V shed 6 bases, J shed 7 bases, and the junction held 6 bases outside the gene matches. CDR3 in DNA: TGTGCTAGTGGCCTACAGGGGGCAGTCGGGGAGCTGTTTTTT. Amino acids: CASGLQGAVGELFF.

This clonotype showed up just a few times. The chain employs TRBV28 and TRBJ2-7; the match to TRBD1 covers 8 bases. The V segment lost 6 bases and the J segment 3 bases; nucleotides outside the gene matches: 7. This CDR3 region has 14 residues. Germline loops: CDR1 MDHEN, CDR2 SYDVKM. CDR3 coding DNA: TGTGCCAGCAGGCCATGGACAGGGAACTACGAGCAGTACTTC. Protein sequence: CASRPWTGNYEQYF.

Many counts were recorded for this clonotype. The CDR3 loop reads CASRQMAPSGGGGYTF. As DNA, the CDR3 is TGTGCCAGCAGACAAATGGCCCCATCGGGGGGCGGCGGCTACACCTTC. The chain carries TRBV3-1 and TRBJ1-2; tentatively, D is TRBD1 (6 bases). The CDR3 extends over 16 amino acids. Trimming removed 6 bases from V and 8 bases from J, with 25 bases in between. Germline CDR1 is LGHDT and CDR2 is YNNKEL (reference sequence).

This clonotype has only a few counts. CDR3: CASVPRDRPNEKLFF. The CDR3 DNA reads as TGTGCCAGTGTACCCCGGGACAGACCTAATGAAAAACTGTTTTTT. The rearrangement uses TRBV19 and TRBJ1-4, with 7 bases aligning to TRBD1. CDR1 LNHDA and CDR2 SQIVND come from the germline V gene (reference sequence). The CDR3 runs to 15 residues. Unmatched junction bases numbered 9, after V lost 8 bases and J lost 3 bases.

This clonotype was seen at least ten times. CDR3 in DNA: TGTGCCAGCCCCGCAGCGGGAGGCCGAGCGCAGTATTTT. Protein sequence: CASPAAGGRAQYF. V is TRBV7-9 and J is TRBJ2-3, with 9 bases fitting TRBD2. J gave up 10 bases and V 8 bases, and 10 bases lay outside the gene matches. The germline V gene has CDR1 SEHNR and CDR2 FQNEAQ (reference sequence). This CDR3 contains 13 residues.

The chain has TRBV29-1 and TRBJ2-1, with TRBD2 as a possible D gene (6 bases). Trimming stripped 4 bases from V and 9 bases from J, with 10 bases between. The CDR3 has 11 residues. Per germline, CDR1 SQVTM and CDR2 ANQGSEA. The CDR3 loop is CSVAGVGEQFF. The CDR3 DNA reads TGCAGCGTTGCGGGGGTGGGTGAGCAGTTCTTC.

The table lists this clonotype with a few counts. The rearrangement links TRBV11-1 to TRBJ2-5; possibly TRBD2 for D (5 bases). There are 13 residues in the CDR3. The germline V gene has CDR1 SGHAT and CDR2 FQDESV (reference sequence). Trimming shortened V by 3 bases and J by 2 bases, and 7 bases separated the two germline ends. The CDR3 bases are TGTGCCAGCAGCTTTGGACTGCAAGAGACCCAGTACTTC. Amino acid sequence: CASSFGLQETQYF.